The next 30 T cell receptor beta chains were all read from a single sample in a study of metastatic and nonmetastatic thyroid tumors. No patient received treatment before thyroid surgery. TCRdb reassembled clones from the PCR reads with MiXCR. The sample has some 25,000 clones, roughly 18% seen once; the top ten hold approximately 4.6%. Sequenced material: blood. The receptors were sampled from a male donor with papillary thyroid cancer or a benign thyroid nodule (not recorded which). Some clones in this sample may be carry-over from other donors' samples.

This clone is medium-sized within its sample. The chain uses TRBV28 and TRBJ1-5; 9 bases align to TRBD1. Losses at the gene ends were 4 bases for V and 4 bases for J; bases not matched to a gene: 5. The germline V gene encodes CDR1 MDHEN and CDR2 SYDVKM. The CDR3 consists of 15 residues. The CDR3 reads CASSWPTGGNQPQHF. The CDR3 nucleotides are TGTGCCAGCAGTTGGCCGACAGGGGGTAATCAGCCCCAGCATTTT. The whole variable domain, remainder taken from reference TRBV28 and TRBJ1-5, is DVKVTQSSRYLVKRTGEKVFLECVQDMDHENMFWYRQDPGLGLRLIYFSYDVKMKEKGDIPEGYSVSREKKERFSLILESASTNQTSMYLCASSWPTGGNQPQHFGDGTRLSIL.

V gene TRBV3-1 combines with J gene TRBJ1-2; D is undetermined. V was clipped by 0 bases and J by 5 bases, with 13 bases between them. This CDR3 is built from 15 residues. Looked up from germline, CDR1 is LGHDT and CDR2 is YNNKEL (reference sequence). The CDR3 bases are TGTGCCAGCAGCCAAGATACCGGAGGGTTTTATGGCTACACCTTC. Translation gives CASSQDTGGFYGYTF.

This clone was detected only a few times. The rearrangement joins TRBV27 to TRBJ1-2; possibly TRBD1 for D (5 bases). This CDR3 spans 14 amino acids. Trimming cost V 5 bases and J 10 bases, with 20 bases left between them. Germline CDR1 and CDR2: MNHEY and SMNVEV (reference sequence). In DNA form, the CDR3 reads TGTGCCAGCAGTGCCGTCGTAGAGGGGCATGACTACACCTTC. Protein sequence: CASSAVVEGHDYTF.

This clone was recorded a few times. The chain has TRBV27 and TRBJ2-3; possible D gene TRBD2, 6 bases. The CDR3 has 15 amino acids. V was pared by 2 bases and J by 1 base, with 10 bases between. Germline values: CDR1 MNHEY, CDR2 SMNVEV (reference sequence). The CDR3 region is CASSLGGTRTDTQYF. DNA of the CDR3: TGTGCCAGCAGTTTAGGGGGGACCCGCACAGATACGCAGTATTTT.

In this sample, this clone turned up many times. The chain carries TRBV14 and TRBJ2-1; D unclear. V lost 0 bases, J lost 6 bases, and 12 bases lay in between. Germline V gives CDR1 SGHDN, CDR2 FVKESK. CDR3 size: 15 residues. The CDR3 DNA sequence: TGTGCCAGCAGCCAAGACGATTACGGGCCCAATGAGCAGTTCTTC. Its translation is CASSQDDYGPNEQFF.

Comments on this clone: Germline is not matched at one junction end, which may reflect a read error. This chain uses TRBV10-3 with TRBJ2-3; 9 bases are a match to TRBD2. Germline lookup yields CDR1 ENHRY and CDR2 SYGVKD. CDR3 length: 16 residues. The CDR3 here is CAISGPSGTRTDTEYF. CDR3 in DNA: TGTGCCATCAGTGGACCTAGCGGGACCAGGACAGATACGGAGTATTTT.

Many counts were recorded for this clone. J is TRBJ2-1 and V is TRBV20-1; 8 bases line up with TRBD2. This CDR3 region has 14 residues. Germline loops: CDR1 DFQATT, CDR2 SNEGSKA (reference sequence). The V gene end was trimmed by 7 bases and the J gene end by 5 bases; junction bases not matched to a gene: 10. The CDR3 sequence: CSVPAGLANNEQFF. The DNA for the CDR3 is TGCAGTGTTCCAGCCGGACTAGCTAACAATGAGCAGTTCTTC.

This clone has a count of ten or more. The CDR3 region has the DNA TGTGCCATCAGTACAGGATCATCTGGAAACACCATATATTTT. It specifies CAISTGSSGNTIYF. This chain connects TRBV10-3 to TRBJ1-3; TRBD1 is a possible D gene (5 bases). The V gene's germline CDR1 is ENHRY and CDR2 SYGVKD. CDR3 length: 14 residues. V lost 5 bases and J 1 base, leaving 9 bases between the germline ends.

Concerning this clone itself: Germline is not matched at one junction end, which may reflect a read error. The rearrangement joins TRBV6-1 to TRBJ1-2; tentatively, D is TRBD1 (6 bases). The CDR3 is 10 residues long. Germline CDR1 is MNHNS and CDR2 is SASEGT. CDR3 sequence (DNA): TGTGCCACCCTGCGGGGGGCGTTCCACTTC. The encoded protein is CATLRGAFHF.

V gene TRBV5-1 combines with J gene TRBJ2-7, with D maybe TRBD2 (6 bases). V was clipped by 2 bases and J by 7 bases, with 16 bases between them. This CDR3 contains 14 residues. The germline V gene has CDR1 SGHRS and CDR2 YFSETQ. Here the CDR3 reads CASSFRAAGSEQYF. The CDR3 coding sequence is TGCGCCAGCAGCTTCCGGGCCGCGGGGAGTGAGCAGTACTTC.

This clone was seen repeatedly, ten times or more. A much larger clone sits a single nucleotide away, making a read error possible. The V gene is TRBV5-1, the J gene TRBJ2-5; D remains ambiguous. V was trimmed by 4 bases and J by 5 bases, leaving 9 bases between them. This CDR3 region has 12 residues. Germline lookup yields CDR1 SGHRS and CDR2 YFSETQ. CDR3 sequence reads: CASSPVGETQYF. CDR3 sequence (DNA): TGCGCCAGCAGCCCAGTGGGGGAGACCCAGTACTTC.

This clone showed up many times. V gene TRBV2 combines with J gene TRBJ1-1, with TRBD1 matching over 8 bases. Per germline, CDR1 SNHLY and CDR2 FYNNEI. V shed 7 bases, J shed 5 bases, and the junction held 12 bases outside the gene matches. CDR3 size: 15 residues. The CDR3 DNA follows: TGTGCCAGCAAAGGGGGCAGGGGGCTTAGGACTGAAGCTTTCTTT. This encodes CASKGGRGLRTEAFF.

V usage is TRBV2 and J usage is TRBJ2-7; tentatively, D is TRBD2 (6 bases). The germline CDR1 and CDR2 sequences are SNHLY and FYNNEI. The CDR3 has 13 residues. V dropped 10 bases and J dropped 2 bases, with 15 bases sitting between them. The CDR3 DNA sequence: TGTGCCACACATGGGGGGAACACCTACGAGCAGTACTTC. It encodes CATHGGNTYEQYF.

As regards this clone: The junction departs from the called germline gene at one end, perhaps through a read error. This chain uses TRBV12-3 or TRBV12-4 with TRBJ1-1; the D gene is possibly TRBD1 (6 bases). The CDR3 consists of 15 residues. DNA for the CDR3: TGTGACAGCATTGACAGGAACTCACTGAACACTGAAGATTTCTTT. This gives the protein CDSIDRNSLNTEDFF.

Many counts were recorded for this clone. The chain links TRBV30 to TRBJ2-3; no clear D gene. V dropped 5 bases and J dropped 6 bases, with 9 bases sitting between them. Germline V gives CDR1 GTSNPN, CDR2 SVGIG (reference sequence). The CDR3 runs to 11 residues. DNA of the CDR3: TGTGCCTGGTCGGTATCGGATACGCAGTATTTT. This encodes CAWSVSDTQYF.

Ten or more counts support this clone. This chain uses TRBV10-2 with TRBJ2-7; D gene unclear. V was pared by 2 bases and J by 4 bases, with 9 bases between. CDR3 length equals 13 residues. The V gene's germline CDR1 is WSHSY and CDR2 SAAADI. CDR3 protein: CASSELDAYEQYF. The CDR3 DNA sequence: TGCGCCAGCAGTGAGCTAGATGCGTACGAGCAGTACTTC.

This clone was recorded at least ten times. The V call is TRBV7-2, the J call TRBJ2-1, with D possibly TRBD1 on 6 matching bases. V was pared by 5 bases and J by 10 bases, with 12 bases between. Germline V CDR1 and CDR2: SGHTA, FQGNSA. This CDR3 spans 12 amino acids. In DNA form, the CDR3 reads TGTGCCAGCAGCGTACCGGACAGAGAGCAGTTCTTC. Protein: CASSVPDREQFF.

As concerns this clone: Its ends do not fully match the called genes, so a read error is possible. V usage is TRBV7-7 and J usage is TRBJ1-1; maybe TRBD1 (5 bases). Germline CDR1 SSHAT, CDR2 FNYEAQ (reference sequence). The CDR3 is 17 amino acids. The CDR3: CASSLARQGRKTGYAVF. CDR3 in DNA: TGTGCTAGCAGCTTAGCGCGGCAGGGCAGGAAGACCGGATACGCAGTATTT.

This clone occurred a few times. This chain uses TRBV2 with TRBJ2-1, with no clear D. The germline CDR1 and CDR2 sequences are SNHLY and FYNNEI. The CDR3 is 13 amino acids. Trimming took 6 bases from V and 4 from J, leaving 10 bases between them. This CDR3 reads CASSHTEYNEQFF. The CDR3 DNA reads as TGTGCCAGCAGCCACACAGAATACAATGAGCAGTTCTTC.

This clone appeared many times. J is TRBJ2-7 and V is TRBV13, with D perhaps matching TRBD1 (6 bases). This CDR3 has 13 amino acids. V lost 4 bases and J 4 bases, leaving 11 bases between the germline ends. The germline CDR1 and CDR2 sequences are PRHDT and FYEKMQ (reference sequence). The CDR3 sequence: CASSSPDSYEQYF. The CDR3 nucleotides read TGTGCCAGCAGCTCCCCGGACAGTTACGAGCAGTACTTC.

This clone has a handful of counts. CDR3 amino acids: CASSRAGGSTDTQYF. CDR3 sequence (DNA): TGTGCCAGCAGTCGAGCGGGAGGGAGCACAGATACGCAGTATTTT. V is TRBV2 and J is TRBJ2-3, with 10 bases fitting TRBD2. The CDR3 is made up of 15 amino acids. Germline assignment: CDR1 SNHLY and CDR2 FYNNEI. J was trimmed by 0 bases and V by 5 bases; bases with no gene match: 2. The entire variable domain, with the rest obtained from reference TRBV2 and TRBJ2-3, is as follows: EPEVTQTPSHQVTQMGQEVILRCVPISNHLYFYWYRQILGQKVEFLVSFYNNEISEKSEIFDDQFSVERPDGSNFTLKIRSTKLEDSAMYFCASSRAGGSTDTQYFGPGTRLTVL.

By proportion, this clone is medium-sized (0.01 to 0.1%). The chain employs TRBV28 and TRBJ2-7, with a possible D match to TRBD2 (6 bases). Germline-derived CDR1 and CDR2 are MDHEN and SYDVKM. Trimming stripped 2 bases from V and 5 bases from J, with 10 bases between. The CDR3 contains 13 residues. CDR3 loop: CASSLAGTHEQYF. CDR3 DNA sequence: TGTGCCAGCAGTTTAGCGGGAACCCACGAGCAGTACTTC.

This clone was seen ten or more times. The chain has TRBV7-2 and TRBJ2-3; D remains unclear. V gave up 5 bases and J gave up 1 base, with 10 bases separating them. The germline V gene encodes CDR1 SGHTA and CDR2 FQGNSA. The CDR3 has 14 residues. CDR3 sequence reads: CASSVARGTDTQYF. DNA of the CDR3: TGTGCCAGCAGCGTGGCTAGGGGCACAGATACGCAGTATTTT.

This clone has ten or more counts. V gene TRBV11-3 combines with J gene TRBJ2-7, with D hard to call. Between the trimmed V and J ends, which lost 8 bases and 7 bases, there was a span of 27 bases. This CDR3 region has 16 residues. The germline V gene encodes CDR1 SGHNT and CDR2 YENEEA. CDR3 in DNA: TGTGCCAGCGTAGGTTGGCCTCGCCACGACCTACGGGAGCAGTACTTC. Its translation is CASVGWPRHDLREQYF. The whole variable domain, filled in from reference TRBV11-3 and TRBJ2-7, reads EAGVVQSPRYKIIEKKQPVAFWCNPISGHNTLYWYLQNLGQGPELLIRYENEEAVDDSQLPKDRFSAERLKGVDSTLKIQPAELGDSAVYLCASVGWPRHDLREQYFGPGTRLTVT.

The rearrangement joins TRBV20-1 to TRBJ2-7; 8 bases are a match to TRBD1. Germline V gene data show CDR1 as DFQATT and CDR2 as SNEGSKA (reference sequence). The CDR3 is made up of 12 amino acids. V gave up 6 bases and J gave up 5 bases; unmatched junction bases: 6. The CDR3 DNA sequence: TGCAGTGCACCCGACAGGGGCGACGAGCAGTACTTC. The encoded protein is CSAPDRGDEQYF.

By sample fraction, this clone is medium-sized. The CDR3: CASSLSRGTSGFGEQFF. The CDR3 DNA is TGTGCCAGCAGTTTATCGAGGGGGACTAGCGGGTTCGGGGAGCAGTTCTTC. The genes are TRBV27 and TRBJ2-1, with 12 nucleotides matching TRBD2. Germline CDR1 and CDR2: MNHEY and SMNVEV (reference sequence). V lost 0 bases and J lost 10; bases outside the gene matches: 10. The CDR3 consists of 17 residues.

This clone occurred many times. The chain joins TRBV5-4 to TRBJ1-2; the match to TRBD1 covers 11 bases. The V gene end was trimmed by 2 bases and the J gene end by 1 base; junction bases not matched to a gene: 7. This CDR3 is 17 amino acids long. Germline V gene sequence: CDR1 SGHNT, CDR2 YYREEE (reference sequence). This chain's CDR3 is CASSLGTGGDGNYGYTF. The CDR3 nucleotides are TGTGCCAGCAGCTTAGGGACAGGGGGAGACGGTAACTATGGCTACACCTTC.

V and J are TRBV5-1 and TRBJ2-1; 9 nucleotides align to TRBD2. This CDR3 contains 16 residues. Trimming removed 0 bases from V and 10 bases from J; junction bases left unmatched: 11. Germline values: CDR1 SGHRS, CDR2 YFSETQ. The CDR3 reads CASSLGASGGPCEQFF. CDR3 in DNA: TGCGCCAGCAGCTTGGGTGCCAGCGGGGGGCCCTGCGAGCAGTTCTTC.

This clone is labeled medium-sized. The J gene is TRBJ2-7, the V gene TRBV6-1, with 8 positions matching TRBD2. CDR1 and CDR2 from the germline V gene are MNHNS and SASEGT. The CDR3 extends over 15 amino acids. Losses at the gene ends were 5 bases for V and 1 base for J; bases not matched to a gene: 7. The CDR3 DNA sequence: TGTGCCAGCAGTAGCCTAGCGGGCTTTTCCTACGAGCAGTACTTC. Its translation is CASSSLAGFSYEQYF.

Many counts were recorded for this clone. The V gene is TRBV11-3, the J gene TRBJ2-2; D remains unclear. Germline CDR1 SGHNT, CDR2 YENEEA. This CDR3 has 14 residues. V was shortened by 0 bases and J by 6 bases, with 8 bases between the two germline ends. The CDR3 spells CASSLDGLAGELFF. CDR3 nucleotide sequence: TGTGCCAGCAGCTTAGATGGGTTGGCCGGGGAGCTGTTTTTT.